The clone carrying this T cell receptor (beta chain) came up many times. This entry comes from a study of T-cell reconstitution after alpha-beta-depleted transplantation in children. Unique molecular identifiers were incorporated when the TCRbeta library was constructed. TCRdb used MiXCR to reprocess the PCR reads, holding one entry per CDR3 protein. The sample holds approximately 170,000 distinct CDR3 sequences, around 10% seen once. CDR3 length: 13 residues. Germline CDR1 is SGHDT and CDR2 is YYEEEE. V was cut by 2 bases and J by 5 bases, with 11 bases left in between. This clonotype originated in a boy younger than 10 with acute myeloid leukemia, due to receive a stem cell transplant. The rearrangement joins TRBV5-6 to TRBJ2-7, with D possibly matching TRBD2 (5 bases). The specimen was PBMCs, collected before TCRalphabeta/CD19-depleted stem cell transplant. DNA of the CDR3: TGTGCCAGCAGCTTTGAGAGAGGGAACGAGCAGTACTTC. Translating gives CASSFERGNEQYF.